The 22 T cell receptor beta chains below all came from one sample that was sequenced in a study of blood T cells in healthy people across ages. Then a second PCR, running roughly 7 to 11 cycles, was carried out with a sample-barcoded 5' primer and a J-beta primer mix. TCRdb used MiXCR to reprocess the 5' RACE reads, holding one entry per CDR3 protein. Here the sample spans 900,000 to 950,000 distinct CDR3 sequences, almost 30% being singletons. This sample also appeared in a second study, on T cells of mothers and their children.

What was sequenced was blood. These receptors came from a woman in her forties in good health.

This clonotype was counted between two and nine times. The J gene is TRBJ2-3, the V gene TRBV2; D may be TRBD2 (5 bases). Germline CDR1 SNHLY, CDR2 FYNNEI. This CDR3 has 12 amino acids. With 4 bases removed from V and 8 bases from J, the gap between germline ends came to 10 bases. The DNA of the CDR3 is TGTGCCAGCAGTGGGGAGTTTCTTACGCAGTATTTT. Amino acids: CASSGEFLTQYF.

With respect to this clonotype: This may stem from a read error, because a much larger clone lies one nucleotide away. V usage is TRBV7-2 and J usage is TRBJ1-6; no clear D. Trimming pared 1 base from V and 7 bases from J, leaving 11 bases between. This CDR3 has 15 amino acids. Germline V gives CDR1 SGHTA, CDR2 FQGNSA. CDR3 in amino acids: CASSLGRGRNSPLHF. The CDR3 bases are TGTGCCAGCAGCTTAGGTCGGGGTCGGAATTCACCCCTCCACTTT.

This clonotype was observed at least ten times. The chain joins TRBV20-1 to TRBJ2-3; 8 positions agree with TRBD2. The CDR3 loop spans 15 amino acids. J lost 2 bases, V lost 1 base, and 5 bases had no gene match. CDR1 is DFQATT, CDR2 SNEGSKA, per germline (reference sequence). The CDR3 spells CSARAPAGATDTQYF. In DNA form, the CDR3 reads TGCAGTGCTAGAGCCCCAGCGGGGGCCACAGATACGCAGTATTTT.

V gene TRBV5-1 combines with J gene TRBJ2-1, with 11 bases matching TRBD1. V shed 7 bases and J 10 bases; nucleotides not matched to a gene: 10. The CDR3 extends over 14 amino acids. Germline CDR1 reads SGHRS; CDR2 reads YFSETQ. CDR3 sequence: CASGAGTGGHEQFF. The CDR3 DNA sequence: TGCGCCAGCGGTGCCGGGACAGGGGGTCACGAGCAGTTCTTC. Together with reference TRBV5-1 and TRBJ2-1, the CDR3 gives the full variable domain: KAGVTQTPRYLIKTRGQQVTLSCSPISGHRSVSWYQQTPGQGLQFLFEYFSETQRNKGNFPGRFSGRQFSNSRSEMNVSTLELGDSALYLCASGAGTGGHEQFFGPGTRLTVL.

V gene TRBV20-1 combines with J gene TRBJ2-1; 8 bases fit TRBD2. Germline V gene lookup returns CDR1 DFQATT and CDR2 SNEGSKA (reference sequence). Germline trimming cut 6 bases from V and 7 bases from J; bases unmatched to any gene: 8. This CDR3 has 13 amino acids. The CDR3 nucleotides are TGCAGTGCCCGAGGCGGGGGGCGAAATGAGCAGTTCTTC. This codes for CSARGGGRNEQFF.

This clonotype was seen only a few times. The CDR3 sequence is CASSSMGGGASYNEQFF. The CDR3 nucleotides are TGTGCCAGCAGCTCCATGGGCGGGGGGGCCTCCTACAATGAGCAGTTCTTC. The gene calls are TRBV7-9 and TRBJ2-1; 9 nucleotides agree with TRBD2. Germline CDR1 and CDR2: SEHNR and FQNEAQ (reference sequence). Trimming cost V 4 bases and J 0 bases; bases outside gene matches: 7. This CDR3 has 17 amino acids.

The chain employs TRBV7-2 and TRBJ1-5; 8 bases are a match to TRBD1. The germline gives CDR1 SGHTA, CDR2 FQGNSA. The CDR3 is made up of 17 amino acids. V lost 3 bases to trimming and J lost 2 bases; unmatched junction nucleotides: 9. The CDR3 nucleotides read TGTGCCAGCAGCTTTGGCAGGGGGCGCGGAGGCAATCAGCCCCAGCATTTT. Its protein is CASSFGRGRGGNQPQHF.

This clonotype has more than one count but fewer than ten. The chain employs TRBV18 and TRBJ2-3; D is tentatively TRBD1 or TRBD2 (5 bases each). With 6 bases removed from V and 2 bases from J, the gap between germline ends came to 12 bases. This CDR3 has 14 residues. CDR1 KGHSH and CDR2 LQKENI come from the germline V gene. Here the CDR3 DNA reads TGTGCCAGCTCTACCGGGGCGTACACAGATACGCAGTATTTT. Translated: CASSTGAYTDTQYF.

This sequence joins TRBV20-1 and TRBJ1-5; D unclear. The V end was cut by 1 base, the J end by 1 base, with 11 bases between. Germline assignment: CDR1 DFQATT and CDR2 SNEGSKA (reference sequence). The CDR3 totals 15 residues. CDR3 bases: TGCAGTGCTAGAGTTCCCTGGAGAAGCAATCAGCCCCAGCATTTT. Translated, it gives CSARVPWRSNQPQHF.

The chain is built from TRBV30 and TRBJ2-1; 9 bases are shared with TRBD2. Germline V gene data show CDR1 as GTSNPN and CDR2 as SVGIG (reference sequence). The CDR3 length is 15 residues. Trimming cost V 1 base and J 6 bases; bases outside gene matches: 7. The DNA of the CDR3 is TGTGCCTGGAGTGGGGGTCCTAGCGGGGTCAATGAGCAGTTCTTC. Translation gives CAWSGGPSGVNEQFF.

This clonotype was counted between two and nine times. CDR3 bases: TGTGCCAGCAGTGACCGGACCTCTTGGGAGGAGGCCCAGTACTTC. Translating gives CASSDRTSWEEAQYF. This sequence joins TRBV2 and TRBJ2-5; maybe TRBD2 (6 bases). The CDR3 is 15 residues long. V lost 3 bases and J 9 bases, leaving 20 bases between the germline ends. Germline V gives CDR1 SNHLY, CDR2 FYNNEI.

This clonotype was recorded at least ten times. The V call is TRBV20-1, the J call TRBJ2-7; 8 bases are a match to TRBD2. There are 15 residues in the CDR3. CDR1 DFQATT and CDR2 SNEGSKA come from the germline V gene (reference sequence). CDR3 region: CSQPGRAGGPDEQYF. The DNA for the CDR3 is TGCAGCCAACCCGGAAGGGCGGGGGGCCCCGACGAGCAGTACTTC.

Many counts were recorded for this clonotype. The chain carries TRBV27 and TRBJ2-7, with 8 bases fitting TRBD2. V lost 4 bases to trimming and J lost 4 bases; unmatched junction nucleotides: 9. This CDR3 contains 15 residues. In germline, CDR1 is MNHEY, CDR2 SMNVEV (reference sequence). The CDR3 DNA sequence: TGTGCCAGCAGTTCGGGGCGGGGGGCCCTTTACGAGCAGTACTTC. Translation gives CASSSGRGALYEQYF.

The chain recombines TRBV29-1 with TRBJ2-1; 10 bases fit TRBD1. The CDR3 covers 13 residues. Per germline, CDR1 SQVTM and CDR2 ANQGSEA. J was trimmed by 9 bases and V by 1 base; bases with no gene match: 3. The CDR3: CSVEGQGASEQFF. For the CDR3, the DNA is TGCAGCGTTGAAGGACAGGGGGCGAGTGAGCAGTTCTTC.

This clonotype showed up just once. The chain employs TRBV24-1 and TRBJ1-2; D may be TRBD1 (6 bases). Germline CDR1 is KGHDR and CDR2 is SFDVKD. Trimming removed 4 bases at V and 6 bases at J, with 8 bases between. The CDR3 spans 12 residues. CDR3 sequence (DNA): TGTGCCACCAGTGACAACAGGGATGGCTACACCTTC. It specifies CATSDNRDGYTF.

The chain combines TRBV20-1 with TRBJ2-2; D remains ambiguous. Per the germline V gene, CDR1 is DFQATT and CDR2 is SNEGSKA (reference sequence). This CDR3 contains 17 residues. Trimming removed 0 bases from V and 0 bases from J, with 14 bases in between. The CDR3 DNA follows: TGCAGTGCTAGAGAATTTGAACGGACCGCGAACACCGGGGAGCTGTTTTTT. This encodes CSAREFERTANTGELFF.

This clonotype was seen a handful of times. This chain links TRBV20-1 with TRBJ2-2, with no clear D. This CDR3 has 16 amino acids. Germline V CDR1 and CDR2: DFQATT, SNEGSKA (reference sequence). V lost 2 bases to trimming and J lost 2 bases, with 15 bases between them. In DNA, the CDR3 is TGCAGTGCTAGACCCCCTGGGAATATAAACACCGGGGAGCTGTTTTTT. Translated, it gives CSARPPGNINTGELFF.

There are many counts of this clonotype. The rearrangement joins TRBV6-2 or TRBV6-3 to TRBJ2-1, with a possible D match to TRBD2 (5 bases). Germline CDR1 MNHEY, CDR2 SVGEGT. The length of the CDR3 is 16 residues. V was shortened by 0 bases and J by 0 bases, with 9 bases between the two germline ends. CDR3 DNA sequence: TGTGCCAGCAGTTACTCGATTGCGGGCTCCTACAATGAGCAGTTCTTC. It specifies CASSYSIAGSYNEQFF.

V and J are TRBV5-1 and TRBJ2-2, with 9 nucleotides matching TRBD1. Looked up from germline, CDR1 is SGHRS and CDR2 is YFSETQ. The CDR3 is made up of 20 amino acids. Unmatched junction bases numbered 23, after V lost 7 bases and J lost 4 bases. The CDR3 DNA is TGCGCCAGCCATCCGGGACAGGGAGTGACGACCGAATTGGCCACCGGGGAGCTGTTTTTT. Amino acid sequence: CASHPGQGVTTELATGELFF.

This clonotype was counted at least ten times. CDR3 in amino acids: CSARDRVAEETQYF. The CDR3 DNA reads TGCAGTGCTAGAGATCGGGTAGCGGAAGAGACCCAGTACTTC. The V call is TRBV20-1, the J call TRBJ2-5; weak D call: TRBD2 (6 bases). V lost 0 bases to trimming and J lost 3 bases, with 11 bases between them. The CDR3 consists of 14 residues. Germline-derived CDR1 and CDR2 are DFQATT and SNEGSKA (reference sequence).

This clonotype occurred a few times. V and J are TRBV12-3 or TRBV12-4 and TRBJ2-3, with 11 bases aligning to TRBD2. The V segment lost 1 base and the J segment 2 bases; nucleotides outside the gene matches: 5. This CDR3 has 17 amino acids. The CDR3 is CASSLELAGEHTDTQYF. The CDR3 coding sequence is TGTGCCAGCAGTTTAGAACTAGCGGGGGAACACACAGATACGCAGTATTTT.

This chain links TRBV18 with TRBJ2-4; 11 bases match TRBD1. The assigned J gene may be wrong: the sequence end matches TRBJ2-5 better. There are 17 residues in the CDR3. Germline values: CDR1 KGHSH, CDR2 LQKENI. Here the CDR3 reads CASSPGDRGSEDETQYF. The CDR3 DNA reads as TGTGCCAGCTCACCAGGGGACAGGGGGAGTGAAGACGAGACCCAGTACTTC.